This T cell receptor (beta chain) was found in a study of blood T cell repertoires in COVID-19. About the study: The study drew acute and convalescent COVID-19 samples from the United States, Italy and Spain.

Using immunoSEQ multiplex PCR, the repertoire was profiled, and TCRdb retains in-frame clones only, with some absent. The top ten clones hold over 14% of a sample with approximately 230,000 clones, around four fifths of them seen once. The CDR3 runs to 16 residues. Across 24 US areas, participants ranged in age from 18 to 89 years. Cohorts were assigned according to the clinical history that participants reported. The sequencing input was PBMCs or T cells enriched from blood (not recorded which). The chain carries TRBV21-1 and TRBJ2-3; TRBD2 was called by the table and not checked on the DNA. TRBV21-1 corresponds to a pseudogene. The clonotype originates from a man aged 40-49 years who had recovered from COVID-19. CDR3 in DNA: TGTGCCAGCAGCTCATACCCCCCGGGAGGGGGAGATACGCAGTATTTT. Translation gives CASSSYPPGGGDTQYF.